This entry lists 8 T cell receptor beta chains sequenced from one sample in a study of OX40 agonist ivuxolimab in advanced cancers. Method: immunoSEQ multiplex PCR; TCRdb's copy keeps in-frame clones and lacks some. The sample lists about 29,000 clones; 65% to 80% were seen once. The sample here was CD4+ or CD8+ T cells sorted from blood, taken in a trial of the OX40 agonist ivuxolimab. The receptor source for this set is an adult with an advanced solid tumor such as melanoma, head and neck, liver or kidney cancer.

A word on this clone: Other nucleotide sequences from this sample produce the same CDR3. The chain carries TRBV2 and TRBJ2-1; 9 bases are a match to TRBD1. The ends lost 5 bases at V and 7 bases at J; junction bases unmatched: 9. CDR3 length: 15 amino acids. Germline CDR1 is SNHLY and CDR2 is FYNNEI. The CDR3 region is CASSPGQGIGNEQFF. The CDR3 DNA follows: TGTGCCAGCAGTCCGGGACAGGGAATTGGGAATGAGCAGTTCTTC. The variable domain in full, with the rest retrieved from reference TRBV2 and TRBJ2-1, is EPEVTQTPSHQVTQMGQEVILRCVPISNHLYFYWYRQILGQKVEFLVSFYNNEISEKSEIFDDQFSVERPDGSNFTLKIRSTKLEDSAMYFCASSPGQGIGNEQFFGPGTRLTVL.

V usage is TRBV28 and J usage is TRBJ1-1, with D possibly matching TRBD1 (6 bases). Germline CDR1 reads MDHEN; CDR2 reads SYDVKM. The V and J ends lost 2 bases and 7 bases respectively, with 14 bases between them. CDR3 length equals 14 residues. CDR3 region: CASSLSHGTLEAFF. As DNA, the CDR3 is TGTGCCAGCAGTTTAAGCCACGGGACACTTGAAGCTTTCTTT.

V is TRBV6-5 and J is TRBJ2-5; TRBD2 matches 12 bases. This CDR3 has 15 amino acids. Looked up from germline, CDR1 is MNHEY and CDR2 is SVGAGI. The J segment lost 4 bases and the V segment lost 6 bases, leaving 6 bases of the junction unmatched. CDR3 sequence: CASSYGLAGSETQYF. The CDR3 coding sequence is TGTGCCAGCAGCTACGGACTAGCGGGATCAGAGACCCAGTACTTC.

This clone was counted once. CDR3 coding DNA: TGCGCCAGCAGCCGCAGAGGGACAACTAATGAAAAACTGTTTTTT. Its translation: CASSRRGTTNEKLFF. The chain joins TRBV4-1 to TRBJ1-4; D unresolved. Per the germline V gene, CDR1 is MGHRA and CDR2 is YSYEKL. This CDR3 comprises 15 residues. V gave up 4 bases and J gave up 0 bases, with 9 bases separating them.

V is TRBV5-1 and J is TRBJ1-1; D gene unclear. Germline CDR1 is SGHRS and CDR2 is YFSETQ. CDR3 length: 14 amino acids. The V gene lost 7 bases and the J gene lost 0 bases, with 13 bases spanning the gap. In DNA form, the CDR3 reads TGCGCCAGCTGCGAAGATCTCATGAACACTGAAGCTTTCTTT. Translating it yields CASCEDLMNTEAFF.

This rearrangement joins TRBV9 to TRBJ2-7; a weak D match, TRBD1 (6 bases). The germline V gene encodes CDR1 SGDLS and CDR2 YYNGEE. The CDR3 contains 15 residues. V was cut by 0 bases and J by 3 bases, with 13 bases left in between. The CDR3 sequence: CASSVVGTPGYEQYF. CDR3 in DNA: TGTGCCAGCAGCGTAGTGGGGACACCAGGCTACGAGCAGTACTTC.

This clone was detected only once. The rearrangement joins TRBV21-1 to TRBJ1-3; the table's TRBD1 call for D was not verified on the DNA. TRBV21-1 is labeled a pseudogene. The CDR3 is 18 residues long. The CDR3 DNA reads TGTGCCAGCAGCAAAGCGCTCTCGATTCAGGTACGTGGAAACACCATATATTTT. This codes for CASSKALSIQVRGNTIYF.

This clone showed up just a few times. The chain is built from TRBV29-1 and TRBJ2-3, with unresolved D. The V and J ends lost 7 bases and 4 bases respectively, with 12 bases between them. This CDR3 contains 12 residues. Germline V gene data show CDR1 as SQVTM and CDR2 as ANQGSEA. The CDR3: CSAPRFPDTQYF. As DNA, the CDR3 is TGCAGCGCCCCCCGGTTCCCAGATACGCAGTATTTT.